The rows below give T cell receptor beta chains drawn from one sample of a study of neurological immune-mediated disorders. TCRdb processed the 5' RACE reads anew with MiXCR; each CDR3 protein has one entry. The sample lists approximately 50,000 distinct CDR3 sequences, 10% seen once, with roughly 5.3% in the top ten. The sample comprised PBMCs. The receptors originated from a man in his 70s with HTLV-1-associated myelopathy (HAM/TSP). Both conserved end residues are part of each CDR3. The D gene is left open where the match is weak. The size field is filled for only some rows; it gives once, few, many or a size class.

CDR3 protein | CDR3 DNA | V gene | D gene | clone size | J gene
CASKDGLPDTGELFF | TGCGCCAGTAAGGATGGACTGCCAGACACCGGGGAGCTGTTTTTT | TRBV5-1 | . | many | TRBJ2-2
CASSLHRGGTTNEKLFF | TGTGCCAGCAGCCTCCACAGGGGGGGGACAACTAATGAAAAACTGTTTTTT | TRBV7-9 | TRBD1 | many | TRBJ1-4
CASSQESYEQYF | TGCGCCAGCTCTCAGGAGTCCTACGAGCAGTACTTC | TRBV10-2 | . | many | TRBJ2-7
CASSRDGRAYEQYF | TGTGCCAGCAGCCGTGACGGACGGGCCTACGAGCAGTACTTC | TRBV27 | . | many | TRBJ2-7
CASIEGPGELFF | TGTGCCAGCATTGAGGGTCCCGGGGAGCTGTTTTTT | TRBV6-2/TRBV6-3 | . | many | TRBJ2-2
CASSLGTEGYEQYF | TGTGCCAGCAGCCTCGGGACAGAGGGCTACGAGCAGTACTTC | TRBV5-6 | TRBD1 | many | TRBJ2-7
CASSQHQGADQPQHF | TGTGCCAGCTCACAACACCAGGGGGCTGATCAGCCCCAGCATTTT | TRBV18 | TRBD1 | many | TRBJ1-5
CASSPDVASGRELYF | TGTGCCAGCAGCCCGGACGTGGCCAGCGGGAGGGAGCTGTATTTT | TRBV7-8 | TRBD2 | many | TRBJ2-3
CATSRGLSGMLTDTQYF | TGTGCCACCAGCAGAGGTCTTAGCGGGATGCTCACAGATACGCAGTATTTT | TRBV15 | TRBD2 | many | TRBJ2-3
CASSPDTNNSPLHF | TGTGCCAGCAGCCCGGACACCAATAATTCACCCCTCCACTTT | TRBV6-5 | . | many | TRBJ1-6
CASSYSLTSYEQYF | TGTGCCAGCAGTTACTCCTTGACTAGCTACGAGCAGTACTTC | TRBV6-2/TRBV6-3 | . | many | TRBJ2-7
CASSLPESYNEQFF | TGTGCCAGCAGCCTGCCGGAAAGTTACAATGAGCAGTTCTTC | TRBV7-9 | . | many | TRBJ2-1
CASSLSRGEQFF | TGTGCCAGCAGTTTATCCCGTGGGGAGCAGTTCTTC | TRBV12-3/TRBV12-4 | . | many | TRBJ2-1
CASSSLRDTAREQYF | TGTGCCAGCAGCTCACTCCGGGACACGGCTCGGGAGCAGTACTTC | TRBV7-9 | . | many | TRBJ2-7
CASGDVNQPQHF | TGTGCCAGCGGAGATGTGAATCAGCCCCAGCATTTT | TRBV3-1 | . | many | TRBJ1-5
CASSRSGLAGEGQFF | TGTGCCAGCAGCCGTTCGGGACTAGCGGGAGAGGGGCAGTTCTTC | TRBV6-5 | TRBD2 | . | TRBJ2-1
CSVVGQTGEQFF | TGCAGCGTTGTTGGCCAAACCGGTGAGCAGTTCTTC | TRBV29-1 | . | many | TRBJ2-1
CASKAAGREEQYF | TGTGCCAGCAAAGCTGCAGGGAGAGAAGAGCAGTACTTC | TRBV27 | . | many | TRBJ2-7
CASTPRAGRSYEQYF | TGTGCCAGCACCCCTAGAGCGGGAAGATCCTACGAGCAGTACTTC | TRBV7-2 | TRBD2 | many | TRBJ2-7
CASSQGLVSASYEQYF | TGCGCCAGCAGCCAAGGGCTGGTTTCGGCTAGCTACGAGCAGTACTTC | TRBV4-3 | . | . | TRBJ2-7
CASSPTGEGNTIYF | TGTGCCAGCAGTCCTACAGGAGAGGGAAACACCATATATTTT | TRBV28 | . | many | TRBJ1-3
CASSSQGRSQGEQYF | TGTGCAAGCAGCTCCCAAGGGCGGTCCCAAGGGGAGCAGTACTTC | TRBV5-5 | . | . | TRBJ2-7
CASRTGGDLTGELFF | TGCGCCAGCAGAACAGGGGGAGATCTGACCGGGGAGCTGTTTTTT | TRBV5-1 | TRBD1 | many | TRBJ2-2
CASRVSGLADEQYF | TGTGCCAGCAGGGTAAGCGGACTAGCGGACGAGCAGTACTTC | TRBV5-6 | TRBD2 | many | TRBJ2-7
CATSRDRGSYNEQFF | TGTGCCACCAGCAGAGATCGGGGCTCCTACAATGAGCAGTTCTTC | TRBV15 | . | many | TRBJ2-1
CASSLPGTFEKLFF | TGCGCCAGCAGCTTGCCCGGGACATTTGAAAAACTGTTTTTT | TRBV5-1 | . | many | TRBJ1-4
CASSLIGLAAYEQYF | TGTGCCAGCAGCTTAATAGGACTAGCGGCCTACGAGCAGTACTTC | TRBV7-2 | TRBD2 | many | TRBJ2-7
CSARDGGAGGYTF | TGCAGTGCTAGAGACGGGGGGGCAGGAGGCTACACCTTC | TRBV20-1 | . | many | TRBJ1-2
CSVVPLGGWSVTQYF | TGCAGTGTTGTTCCCTTGGGGGGGTGGTCAGTTACGCAGTATTTT | TRBV20-1 | TRBD2 | . | TRBJ2-3
CASSLGNSPLHF | TGTGCCAGCAGCTTAGGCAATTCACCCCTCCACTTT | TRBV7-2 | . | many | TRBJ1-6
CASSRDRWSEQFF | TGTGCCAGCAGCCGGGACAGGTGGAGTGAGCAGTTCTTC | TRBV14 | TRBD1 | many | TRBJ2-1
CASSRVGGTEAFF | TGTGCCAGCAGCCGAGTTGGGGGCACTGAAGCTTTCTTT | TRBV3-1 | . | many | TRBJ1-1
CASSLSGANTGELFF | TGCGCCAGCAGCTTGTCAGGGGCGAACACCGGGGAGCTGTTTTTT | TRBV5-1 | . | many | TRBJ2-2
CASSSTERNQPQHF | TGTGCCAGCAGCTCCACAGAGCGCAATCAGCCCCAGCATTTT | TRBV7-9 | . | many | TRBJ1-5
CASSAGGDTQYF | TGTGCCAGCAGCGCCGGTGGAGATACGCAGTATTTT | TRBV2 | . | many | TRBJ2-3